The clone carrying this T cell receptor beta chain was recorded at least ten times. Antigen unknown. Individually, cDNA molecules had unique molecular identifiers attached to them. One entry per CDR3 protein results from TCRdb running MiXCR on the 5' RACE reads. This sample carries 20,000 to 25,000 distinct CDR3 sequences, approximately 5.7% of them seen once, and the ten largest clones take around 13%. This entry comes from a study of early T cells in non-severe SARS-CoV-2 infection. Study-level points and caveats: Using VDJdb, the matching emphasized anti-spike CD8 responses while missing private and CD4 specificities.

The V and J ends lost 4 bases and 4 bases, in that order; junction bases with no gene match: 9. Germline CDR1 SGHTA, CDR2 FQGNSA. The CDR3 extends over 15 amino acids. The TCR sequence derives from an adult who was a healthcare worker with PCR-confirmed SARS-CoV-2 infection or an uninfected control (not recorded which). The input for sequencing was whole blood, taken at baseline. The chain links TRBV7-2 to TRBJ2-5; 7 bases align to TRBD2. The CDR3: CASSSRDYQGETQYF. Written as DNA, the CDR3 is TGTGCCAGCAGCTCCCGGGACTACCAGGGAGAGACCCAGTACTTC.